These 7 T cell receptor beta chains share one sample of origin, sequenced in a study of T cell responses to AZD1222 COVID-19 vaccine. Sequenced by immunoSEQ multiplex PCR; TCRdb stores in-frame clones only, minus some. Here the sample spans about 55,000 clones, around 90% being singletons. This sample comprised peripheral blood, obtained on day 0 of AZD1222 vaccination. All receptors come from an adult in good health.

This clone is a singleton in its sample. V usage is TRBV3-1 (or the pseudogene TRBV3-2) and J usage is TRBJ2-7; either TRBD1 or TRBD2 may fit D (5 bases each). The germline V gene has CDR1 LGHDT and CDR2 YNNKEL (reference sequence). Trimming took 2 bases from V and 0 from J, leaving 17 bases between them. The CDR3 spans 17 residues. In DNA form, the CDR3 reads TGTGCCAGCAGCCAAAAAAGTCCGGGACCGATCTCCTACGAGCAGTACTTC. Protein sequence: CASSQKSPGPISYEQYF.

The chain combines TRBV3-1 (or the pseudogene TRBV3-2) with TRBJ1-2, with no clear D. From germline, CDR1 is LGHDT and CDR2 YNNKEL (reference sequence). V was cut by 3 bases and J by 7 bases, with 24 bases left in between. The CDR3 consists of 17 residues. CDR3 region: CASSHGPSEYPRGGYTF. The CDR3 DNA follows: TGTGCCAGCAGCCACGGCCCATCGGAGTACCCACGGGGTGGCTACACCTTC.

The table lists this clone with a count of one. V gene TRBV7-9 combines with J gene TRBJ2-2; 9 nucleotides align to TRBD1. CDR3 length equals 15 residues. J lost 4 bases, V lost 6 bases, and 6 bases had no gene match. Per the germline V gene, CDR1 is SEHNR and CDR2 is FQNEAQ (reference sequence). The CDR3 sequence is CASSPRTGATGELFF. DNA for the CDR3: TGTGCCAGCAGTCCGCGGACAGGGGCCACCGGGGAGCTGTTTTTT.

This clone was counted a few times. The rearrangement links TRBV28 to TRBJ1-1; 7 bases match TRBD1. V dropped 5 bases and J dropped 0; count of bases not matched to a gene: 9. This CDR3 has 16 amino acids. Per germline, CDR1 MDHEN and CDR2 SYDVKM. CDR3: CASSPQGGSLNTEAFF. The CDR3 bases are TGTGCCAGCAGTCCTCAGGGGGGCAGTCTGAACACTGAAGCTTTCTTT.

V gene TRBV27 combines with J gene TRBJ1-2; 7 bases match TRBD1. Germline V gene sequence: CDR1 MNHEY, CDR2 SMNVEV (reference sequence). Trimming removed 5 bases from V and 4 bases from J; junction bases left unmatched: 7. This CDR3 region has 14 residues. DNA of the CDR3: TGTGCCAGCAGTGCTGACAGGGAGAGCTATGGCTACACCTTC. It specifies CASSADRESYGYTF.

The chain links TRBV3-1 (or the pseudogene TRBV3-2) to TRBJ2-1; 9 bases fit TRBD2. V lost 3 bases to trimming and J lost 8 bases; unmatched junction nucleotides: 14. This CDR3 spans 17 amino acids. The germline V gene has CDR1 LGHDT and CDR2 YNNKEL (reference sequence). The CDR3 coding sequence is TGTGCCAGCAGCCATCTGACTAGCGGCCCCACGGGTCATGAGCAGTTCTTC. Its protein product is CASSHLTSGPTGHEQFF.

V gene TRBV5-5 combines with J gene TRBJ2-1, with D possibly being TRBD1 (6 bases). V was pared by 6 bases and J by 6 bases, with 13 bases between. The CDR3 spans 13 residues. CDR1 is SGHKS and CDR2 is YYEKEE in the germline V gene (reference sequence). CDR3 nucleotide sequence: TGTGCCAGCAACATCGGACAGTCCAATGAGCAGTTCTTC. Translated, it gives CASNIGQSNEQFF.